This TCR beta chain was sequenced for a study of blood T cell repertoires in COVID-19. Study as a whole: T cells, B-cell-depleted T cells, or PBMCs supplied cDNA or gDNA.

Data came from immunoSEQ multiplex PCR; TCRdb stores just in-frame clones and leaves some out. Of approximately 210,000 clones in the sample, more than 75% were seen once. This clone was seen repeatedly, ten times or more. This CDR3 spans 17 amino acids. Germline CDR1 and CDR2: SGDLS and YYNGEE. The germline V and J ends were trimmed by 4 bases and 2 bases, with 19 bases remaining between them. The gene calls are TRBV9 and TRBJ1-3; D may be TRBD1 (6 bases). The receptor was derived from a woman in her thirties or forties with acute or convalescent COVID-19. The source material was peripheral blood. The CDR3 DNA reads TGTGCCAGCAGCCCTCGGGCCCTAGGGGGTACTGGAAACACCATATATTTT. This codes for CASSPRALGGTGNTIYF.